This T cell receptor beta chain was recorded in a study of blood T cell repertoires in COVID-19 (dated by TCRdb to 2018 to 2020). Regarding the complete study: Samples from collaborators originated in the United States, Italy and Spain and spanned both the acute and convalescent phases of COVID-19. Where available, HLA class I and class II types were obtained from metadata supplied by the sample provider rather than from assay-based typing. The prospective study material was composed of cDNA or gDNA derived from T cells, B-cell-depleted T cells, or PBMCs. The repertoires were released in a freely available public database intended as a resource for research on the immune response to SARS-CoV-2. Subjects who had been exposed to COVID-19, were actively infected with it, or had recovered from it provided the deeply sampled blood TCRbeta repertoires that made up the dataset. Nearly every sample came with metadata listing a de-identified subject ID, COVID-19 status, age in years and sex. Samples were obtained from the ongoing ImmuneRACE study (first 160 participants) and from over 1,000 subjects provided by 6 global collaborators.

According to the germline V gene (reference sequence), CDR1 reads SGHNT and CDR2 reads YYREEE. The germline V end is reduced by 2 bases and the J end by 3 bases; junction bases left unmatched: 4. The CDR3 runs 14 residues from the cysteine to the phenylalanine. Of the read, only the CDR3 DNA is kept; its 42 bases are in frame from base 1. The immunoSEQ Assay, a bias-controlled multiplex PCR, was used to amplify TCRbeta CDR3 regions from genomic DNA. Per the original workflow: The number of nucleated cells in each sample was estimated by amplification of reference gene primers within the assay. To quantify the absolute abundance of each unique TCRbeta CDR3 rearrangement, sequence reads were collapsed and filtered. Productive Simpson clonality was computed per sample as the square root of Simpson's diversity index over productive rearrangements. TCRdb holds this immuneACCESS table with in-frame rearrangements only. Some clones are missing; in checked studies, unresolved V genes explain under half, and the rest has no known cause. The V and J calls and clone size were taken over from that table, and D and trimming were inferred from the DNA. For this sample the table gives 150,000 to 200,000 clones, of which roughly 90% were detected only once. The top ten constitute around 2.1% of the sample.

As regards this clone: The antigen it recognizes is unknown. Base qualities are not recorded, but no much larger clone differs from it by a single base.

Study-wide conclusions, independent of this receptor: The quantity of clinical and demographic metadata differed by source and by participant and was supplied without curation.

Whole blood was collected in K2EDTA tubes by collaborating institutions according to the institutions' own protocols. Collaborator samples were shipped for TCRbeta analysis as frozen whole blood, isolated PBMCs, or DNA extracted from either sample type. The sample consisted of peripheral blood. The rearrangement combines TRBV5-4 with TRBJ2-7; TRBD1 lines up with 8 middle nucleotides. The receptor comes from a man aged 18 to 35 with acute or convalescent COVID-19. The DNA sequence reads TGTGCCAGCAGCTTACAGGGGGGTGTCTACGAGCAGTACTTC. This codes for CASSLQGGVYEQYF. This CDR3, with the reference TRBV5-4 and TRBJ2-7 proteins standing in past its ends, gives the full variable domain ETGVTQSPTHLIKTRGQQVTLRCSSQSGHNTVSWYQQALGQGPQFIFQYYREEENGRGNFPPRFSGLQFPNYSSELNVNALELDDSALYLCASSLQGGVYEQYFGPGTRLTVT.